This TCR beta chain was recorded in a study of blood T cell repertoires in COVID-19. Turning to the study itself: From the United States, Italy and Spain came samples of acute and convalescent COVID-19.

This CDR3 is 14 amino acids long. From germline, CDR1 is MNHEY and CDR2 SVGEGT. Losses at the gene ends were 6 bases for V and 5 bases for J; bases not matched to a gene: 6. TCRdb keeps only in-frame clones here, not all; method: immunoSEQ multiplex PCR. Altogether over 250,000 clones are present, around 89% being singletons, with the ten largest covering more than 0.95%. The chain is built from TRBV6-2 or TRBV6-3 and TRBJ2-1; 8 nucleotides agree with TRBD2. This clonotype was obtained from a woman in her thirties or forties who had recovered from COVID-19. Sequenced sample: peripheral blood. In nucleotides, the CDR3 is TGTGCCAGCAGCGGCGGGGGGCCTAACAATGAGCAGTTCTTC. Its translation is CASSGGGPNNEQFF.